These 8 T cell receptor beta chains originate from one sample sequenced in a study of Graves' ophthalmopathy and Graves' hyperthyroidism. The TCR beta CDR3 regions underwent amplification from RNA transcripts. First-round RT-PCR employed HTBI primers, with a second-round multiplex PCR after it. Using its own MiXCR run on the multiplex PCR reads, TCRdb lists one record per CDR3 protein. This table holds about 740,000 distinct CDR3 sequences, roughly 40% found once. Sequenced input: peripheral blood. These receptors all come from an adult man with Graves' ophthalmopathy.

Note on this clonotype: The junction does not match germline at one end; this may be a read error. This sequence joins TRBV25-1 and TRBJ2-6; perhaps TRBD1 as D (5 bases). Germline-derived CDR1 and CDR2 are MGHDK and SYGVNS. CDR3 length: 16 amino acids. CDR3 residues: CAGSYGQGSGANVLTF. The DNA of the CDR3 is TGTGCCGGCAGTTACGGCCAGGGCTCTGGGGCCAACGTCCTGACTTTC.

This clonotype was detected many times. The V gene is TRBV7-8, the J gene TRBJ2-7; D is ambiguous. Germline CDR1 reads SGHVS; CDR2 reads FQNEAQ. V was pared by 1 base and J by 7 bases, with 14 bases between. CDR3 length equals 14 residues. Written as DNA, the CDR3 is TGTGCCAGCAGCTTAGGTCCTACCGCGTGGGAGCAGTACTTC. Translated, it gives CASSLGPTAWEQYF. Together with reference TRBV7-8 and TRBJ2-7, the CDR3 gives the full variable domain: GAGVSQSPRYKVAKRGQDVALRCDPISGHVSLFWYQQALGQGPEFLTYFQNEAQLDKSGLPSDRFFAERPEGSVSTLKIQRTQQEDSAVYLCASSLGPTAWEQYFGPGTRLTVT.

For this clonotype: Relative to the germline gene, one junction end is altered; a read error may explain this. The rearrangement uses TRBV19 and TRBJ1-5; no clear D. Germline CDR1 reads LNHDA; CDR2 reads SQIVND (reference sequence). CDR3 length: 14 amino acids. CDR3 sequence (DNA): TGTGCCAGTAGTATGAGACCGGCCGGGGAGCCCCGGCATTTT. It is translated as CASSMRPAGEPRHF.

This clonotype was observed at least ten times. V usage is TRBV19 and J usage is TRBJ1-5; no firm D call. Trimming pared 3 bases from V and 3 bases from J, leaving 9 bases between. The CDR3 contains 14 residues. Per germline, CDR1 LNHDA and CDR2 SQIVND (reference sequence). Here the CDR3 DNA reads TGTGCCAGTAGTATTCGGCCAGTCAATCAGCCCCAGCATTTT. Translating it yields CASSIRPVNQPQHF.

The table lists this clonotype with a few counts. The chain combines TRBV7-9 with TRBJ2-7; D assignment may be TRBD1 or TRBD2 (5 bases each). V shed 4 bases and J shed 1 base, with 8 bases lying between them. CDR1 is SEHNR and CDR2 is FQNEAQ in the germline V gene (reference sequence). CDR3 size: 13 residues. The CDR3 DNA is TGTGCCAGCAGCTGGGACGAGTCCTACGAGCAGTACTTC. Translation gives CASSWDESYEQYF.

The V and J genes are TRBV20-1 and TRBJ1-4; 7 bases agree with TRBD1. This CDR3 spans 13 amino acids. CDR1 and CDR2 from the germline V gene are DFQATT and SNEGSKA (reference sequence). With 6 bases clipped from V and 7 bases from J, the junction kept 8 bases outside the gene matches. This CDR3 is CSAKGPGGEKLFF. The CDR3, as DNA: TGCAGTGCAAAGGGTCCAGGGGGTGAAAAACTGTTTTTT.

In its sample, this clonotype was seen many times. The chain carries TRBV19 and TRBJ1-2; perhaps TRBD1 as D (5 bases). Germline lookup yields CDR1 LNHDA and CDR2 SQIVND (reference sequence). The V gene lost 1 base and the J gene lost 7 bases, with 10 bases spanning the gap. CDR3 length equals 13 residues. CDR3 in amino acids: CASSIGGAGGYTF. The CDR3 nucleotides read TGTGCCAGTAGTATAGGCGGGGCCGGTGGCTACACCTTC.

This clonotype showed up just a few times. The gene calls are TRBV7-2 and TRBJ2-5; TRBD1 matches 8 bases. This CDR3 contains 16 residues. With 2 bases clipped from V and 3 bases from J, the junction kept 8 bases outside the gene matches. CDR1 and CDR2 from the germline V gene are SGHTA and FQGNSA. CDR3 nucleotide sequence: TGTGCCAGCAGCTTAAACTATGGGACAGGAAAAGAGACCCAGTACTTC. This codes for CASSLNYGTGKETQYF.